One T cell receptor beta chain is described in this entry. Since no conserved phenylalanine or tryptophan closes the CDR3, a read error is the likely cause. The DNA is omitted, as the CDR3 cannot be located on it reliably, and the CDR3 follows TCRdb's listing. This entry comes from a study of CD8+CD57+ T cells in acquired aplastic anemia. From its first to its last residue, the CDR3 has 11 amino acids. Germline loops: CDR1 MNHNS, CDR2 SASEGT. Template material for TCR beta VDJ and CDR3 profiling consisted of genomic DNA. Each CDR3 protein is one row after TCRdb ran MiXCR on the reads. Among more than 150,000 distinct CDR3 sequences listed, about 64% were seen once.

The sequencing input was sorted CD4+, CD8+, or CD8+CD57+ T cells (not recorded which) from PBMCs. The chain couples TRBV6-1 to TRBJ2-1; TRBD1, as called in the table, went unchecked against the DNA. The origin of this receptor is a human donor with severe aplastic anemia or a healthy control (not recorded which). The CDR3 sequence is CASSYKVRGLL.